Shown below are 21 T cell receptor beta chains from a single sample sequenced in a study of cytomegalovirus exposure and HLA in healthy donors. The study ran its PCR with 60 Vbeta and 13 Jbeta primers. The method was immunoSEQ multiplex PCR; TCRdb's version includes in-frame clones alone and lacks a portion of them. This table has about 220,000 clones, under 80% appearing once. The sample taken for sequencing was PBMCs. The receptors shown here come from a woman in her 30s in good health and CMV-seronegative.

The chain combines TRBV19 with TRBJ2-7; the match to TRBD2 covers 11 bases. Germline CDR1 is LNHDA and CDR2 is SQIVND (reference sequence). The CDR3 consists of 16 residues. Trimming cost V 3 bases and J 3 bases; bases outside gene matches: 7. Here the CDR3 reads CASSIGTSGSHYEQYF. As DNA, the CDR3 is TGTGCCAGTAGTATCGGGACTAGCGGATCTCACTACGAGCAGTACTTC.

The V call is TRBV6-1, the J call TRBJ1-2; the match to TRBD1 covers 7 bases. After removal of 7 bases from V and 5 bases from J, the junction contained 13 bases not matched to a gene. The germline V gene encodes CDR1 MNHNS and CDR2 SASEGT. The CDR3 has 15 amino acids. The CDR3: CASTADRTGSYGYTF. CDR3 sequence (DNA): TGTGCCAGCACTGCCGACCGGACAGGATCATATGGCTACACCTTC.

CDR3 bases: TGTGCCTGGAGCCATCTAGGTGGGACAGTTTATCAGCCCCAGCATTTT. Its protein product is CAWSHLGGTVYQPQHF. V and J are TRBV30 and TRBJ1-5; 7 bases match TRBD1. Germline V gene data show CDR1 as GTSNPN and CDR2 as SVGIG (reference sequence). The trim removed 3 bases at V and 5 bases at J, leaving 13 bases unmatched. The CDR3 runs 16 residues.

The rearrangement joins TRBV18 to TRBJ2-2; D is perhaps TRBD2 (6 bases). V was cut by 3 bases and J by 5 bases, with 16 bases left in between. Germline V CDR1 and CDR2: KGHSH, LQKENI. The CDR3 sequence is 16 residues long. This CDR3 reads CASSPRGGGNTGELFF. Here the CDR3 DNA reads TGTGCCAGCTCACCCCGAGGCGGCGGGAATACCGGGGAGCTGTTTTTT.

The rearrangement links TRBV7-5 to TRBJ2-3; the table calls TRBD2, which could not be checked here. TRBV7-5 is an annotated pseudogene. CDR3 size: 24 residues. DNA for the CDR3: TGTGCCAGAAGCTTAGCTAGCGGGAGGGCGGTAGGCCGGGTTCCGAGGGCGGGCACAGATACGCAGTATTTT. It encodes CARSLASGRAVGRVPRAGTDTQYF.

With respect to this clone: The junction and the germline gene differ at one end; a read error may be behind it. The rearrangement joins TRBV4-2 to TRBJ2-3; TRBD2 matches 9 bases. Per germline, CDR1 LGHNA and CDR2 YNFKEQ. This CDR3 is 17 amino acids long. The CDR3 sequence: CGSSPNRGGAGADTQYF. DNA for the CDR3: TGTGGCAGCAGCCCGAACCGCGGGGGGGCCGGGGCAGATACGCAGTATTTT.

The chain recombines TRBV7-9 with TRBJ2-2, with 9 bases identical to TRBD1. Trimming took 5 bases from V and 4 from J; bases not matched to a gene: 8. The CDR3 is made up of 16 amino acids. The V gene's germline CDR1 is SEHNR and CDR2 FQNEAQ (reference sequence). CDR3 sequence reads: CASSTQGAVSTGELFF. The CDR3 bases are TGTGCCAGCAGCACACAGGGGGCTGTGTCCACCGGGGAGCTGTTTTTT.

This clone was counted a few times. V usage is TRBV5-1 and J usage is TRBJ2-1, with D hard to call. Trimming shortened V by 0 bases and J by 3 bases, and 10 bases separated the two germline ends. CDR3 length: 15 amino acids. Germline CDR1 reads SGHRS; CDR2 reads YFSETQ. CDR3 nucleotides: TGCGCCAGCAGCTTGGGCGCCGAGAGCTACAATGAGCAGTTCTTC. Its protein is CASSLGAESYNEQFF.

The V call is TRBV7-3, the J call TRBJ1-5, with D possibly being TRBD1 (5 bases). The CDR3 totals 13 residues. Germline V CDR1 and CDR2: SGHTA, FQGTGA. Trimming took 2 bases from V and 3 from J, leaving 5 bases between them. Here the CDR3 DNA reads TGTGCCAGCAGCTTAGGGGCCAATCAGCCCCAGCATTTT. It yields the protein CASSLGANQPQHF.

The V gene is TRBV19, the J gene TRBJ1-1; D is undetermined. Germline V CDR1 and CDR2: LNHDA, SQIVND (reference sequence). The ends were cut back, 1 base at V and 0 bases at J, with 9 bases in the middle. The CDR3 extends over 15 amino acids. Written as DNA, the CDR3 is TGTGCCAGTAGTATAGGGCCGACATTGAACACTGAAGCTTTCTTT. Amino acid sequence: CASSIGPTLNTEAFF. Filled out from reference TRBV19 and TRBJ1-1, the complete variable domain reads DGGITQSPKYLFRKEGQNVTLSCEQNLNHDAMYWYRQDPGQGLRLIYYSQIVNDFQKGDIAEGYSVSREKKESFPLTVTSAQKNPTAFYLCASSIGPTLNTEAFFGQGTRLTVV.

V usage is TRBV2 and J usage is TRBJ1-5; 8 bases line up with TRBD1. The CDR3 loop spans 15 amino acids. Trimming removed 5 bases from V and 1 base from J; junction bases left unmatched: 4. Germline loops: CDR1 SNHLY, CDR2 FYNNEI. CDR3 region: CASSFDRGSNQPQHF. CDR3 DNA sequence: TGTGCCAGCAGTTTTGACAGGGGAAGCAATCAGCCCCAGCATTTT.

Details on this clone: A single base separates this from a much larger clone, so it may be a read error. The CDR3 does not end in the conserved phenylalanine or tryptophan, so this is likely a read error. The rearrangement uses TRBV4-1 and TRBJ1-1; 8 nucleotides match TRBD1. V trimming: 1 base; J trimming: 1 base; junction bases outside the gene matches: 5. Germline assignment: CDR1 MGHRA and CDR2 YSYEKL. The CDR3 is 16 amino acids. This CDR3 is CASSQVGGTGNTEAFL. The CDR3 nucleotides are TGCGCCAGCAGCCAAGTTGGCGGGACAGGGAACACTGAAGCTTTCTTG.

The rearrangement joins TRBV30 to TRBJ1-1, with 7 bases lining up with TRBD1. V lost 4 bases and J lost 1; bases outside the gene matches: 3. Germline-derived CDR1 and CDR2 are GTSNPN and SVGIG (reference sequence). The CDR3 is 13 amino acids. CDR3 loop: CAWKQGKNTEAFF. For the CDR3, the DNA is TGTGCCTGGAAACAGGGGAAGAACACTGAAGCTTTCTTT.

The chain employs TRBV7-2 and TRBJ2-7, with 10 bases identical to TRBD2. The CDR3 has 12 amino acids. The V gene end was trimmed by 7 bases and the J gene end by 3 bases; junction bases not matched to a gene: 0. Germline V lookup: CDR1 SGHTA, CDR2 FQGNSA. CDR3 sequence reads: CASKREGYEQYF. The DNA for the CDR3 is TGTGCCAGCAAGCGGGAGGGCTACGAGCAGTACTTC.

This chain uses TRBV14 with TRBJ2-3; 10 nucleotides line up with TRBD2. CDR1 and CDR2 (germline): SGHDN, FVKESK. V was clipped by 2 bases and J by 5 bases; unmatched bases: 1. This CDR3 spans 14 amino acids. The CDR3 DNA reads as TGTGCCAGCAGCCAAACTAGCGGGATAGATACGCAGTATTTT. Amino acid sequence: CASSQTSGIDTQYF.

V gene TRBV9 combines with J gene TRBJ2-2; tentative D call: TRBD2 (5 bases). The length of the CDR3 is 14 residues. CDR1 is SGDLS and CDR2 is YYNGEE in the germline V gene. The V end was cut by 4 bases, the J end by 6 bases, with 13 bases between. Written as DNA, the CDR3 is TGTGCCAGCAGCCAGGTCCTAGCCGCCGGGGAGCTGTTTTTT. Residues: CASSQVLAAGELFF.

The V and J genes are TRBV6-5 and TRBJ2-5; 7 nucleotides align to TRBD2. CDR3 length: 15 amino acids. Losses at the gene ends were 5 bases for V and 0 bases for J; bases not matched to a gene: 6. Per the germline V gene, CDR1 is MNHEY and CDR2 is SVGAGI. The CDR3, as DNA: TGTGCCAGCAGTCAAAGCGGGATTCACCAAGAGACCCAGTACTTC. Its translation is CASSQSGIHQETQYF.

The CDR3 DNA reads as TGTGCCAGCAGTTATACTACGAGGCCGCAGTACTTC. Its protein product is CASSYTTRPQYF. This chain uses TRBV27 with TRBJ2-7, with D hard to call. CDR1 and CDR2 (germline): MNHEY, SMNVEV (reference sequence). V dropped 4 bases and J dropped 9 bases, with 13 bases sitting between them. CDR3 length: 12 residues.

Concerning this clone: A much larger clone is a single base away; this may be a read error. Other nucleotide sequences from this sample produce the same CDR3. V usage is TRBV5-6 and J usage is TRBJ2-6; D perhaps matches TRBD1 (5 bases). Germline V gene sequence: CDR1 SGHDT, CDR2 YYEEEE. The CDR3 loop spans 15 amino acids. DNA of the CDR3: TGTGCCAGCAGCTTGCGGTCGACTGGGGCAAACGTCCTGACTTTC. It yields the protein CASSLRSTGANVLTF.

The rearrangement joins TRBV5-4 to TRBJ2-5; 7 nucleotides line up with TRBD2. The CDR3 consists of 13 residues. Germline CDR1 is SGHNT and CDR2 is YYREEE (reference sequence). V shed 2 bases and J 5 bases; nucleotides not matched to a gene: 3. The DNA for the CDR3 is TGTGCCAGCAGCTTAGCGGGAAGGGAGACCCAGTACTTC. Protein: CASSLAGRETQYF.

The V call is TRBV2, the J call TRBJ2-3; TRBD2 agrees at 15 bases. The ends lost 5 bases at V and 6 bases at J; junction bases unmatched: 6. In germline, CDR1 is SNHLY, CDR2 FYNNEI. The CDR3 has 16 amino acids. Here the CDR3 DNA reads TGTGCCAGCAGTAAAGGACTAGCGGGGGGGCATGATACGCAGTATTTT. Translated: CASSKGLAGGHDTQYF.